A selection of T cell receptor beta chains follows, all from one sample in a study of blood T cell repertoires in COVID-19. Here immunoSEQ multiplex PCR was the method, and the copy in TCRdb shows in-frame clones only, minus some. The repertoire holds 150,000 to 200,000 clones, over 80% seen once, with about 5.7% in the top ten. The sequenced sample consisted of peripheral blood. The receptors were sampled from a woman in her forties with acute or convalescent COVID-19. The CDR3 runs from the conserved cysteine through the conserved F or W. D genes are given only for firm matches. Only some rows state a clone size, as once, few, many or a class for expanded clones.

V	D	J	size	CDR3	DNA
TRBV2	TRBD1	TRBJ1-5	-	CASRGQDNQPQHF	TGTGCCAGCAGGGGACAGGACAATCAGCCCCAGCATTTT
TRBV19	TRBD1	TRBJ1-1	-	CASSETGMNTEAFF	TGTGCCAGTAGTGAGACAGGGATGAACACTGAAGCTTTCTTT
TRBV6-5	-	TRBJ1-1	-	CASSITGNTEAFF	TGTGCCAGCAGCATAACAGGTAACACTGAAGCTTTCTTT
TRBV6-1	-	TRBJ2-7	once	CASSEVLSSYEQYF	TGTGCCAGCAGTGAAGTCCTCTCGAGCTACGAGCAGTACTTC
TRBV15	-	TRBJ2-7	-	CATSRDPPKVVGSEQYF	TGTGCCACCAGCAGAGACCCACCGAAGGTTGTTGGGAGCGAGCAGTACTTC
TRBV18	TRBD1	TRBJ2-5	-	CASSPLPGQGKTQYF	TGTGCCAGCTCACCCTTACCGGGACAGGGCAAGACCCAGTACTTC
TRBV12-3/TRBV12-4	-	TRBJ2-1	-	CASSLGLEQFF	TGTGCCAGCAGTTTAGGACTTGAGCAGTTCTTC
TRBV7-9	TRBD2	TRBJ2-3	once	CASSLVSAGGTDTQYF	TGTGCCAGCAGCTTAGTCTCGGCGGGGGGGACAGATACGCAGTATTTT
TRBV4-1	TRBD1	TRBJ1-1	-	CASSQGGTGLNTEAFF	TGCGCCAGCAGCCAAGGAGGGACAGGTCTGAACACTGAAGCTTTCTTT
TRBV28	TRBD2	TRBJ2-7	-	CASSLLAGGPEQYF	TGTGCCAGCAGTTTGTTAGCGGGAGGGCCCGAGCAGTACTTC
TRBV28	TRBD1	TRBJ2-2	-	CASSLTGGTGELFF	TGTGCCAGCAGTCTCACAGGGGGTACCGGGGAGCTGTTTTTT
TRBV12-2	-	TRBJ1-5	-	CASRMDRAHQPQHF	TGTGCAAGTCGAATGGACAGGGCCCATCAGCCCCAGCATTTT
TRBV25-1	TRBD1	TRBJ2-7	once	CASSHDRVGLYEQYF	TGTGCCAGCAGTCACGACAGGGTAGGGCTCTACGAGCAGTACTTC
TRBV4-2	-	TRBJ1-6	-	CASSQDSAGYSSPLHF	TGTGCCAGCAGCCAAGATTCGGCAGGGTATAGTTCACCCCTCCACTTT
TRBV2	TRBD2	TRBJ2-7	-	CASIQGLAGPLGQYF	TGTGCCAGCATACAGGGACTAGCGGGACCCCTCGGGCAGTACTTC
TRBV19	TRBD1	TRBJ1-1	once	CASSPRQGVGTEAFF	TGTGCCAGTAGTCCGCGACAGGGGGTCGGGACTGAAGCTTTCTTT
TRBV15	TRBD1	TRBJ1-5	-	CATGFGTATYQPQHF	TGTGCCACCGGTTTTGGGACAGCCACTTATCAGCCCCAGCATTTT